This TCR beta chain was obtained from a study of cytomegalovirus exposure and HLA in healthy donors. Findings and caveats of the study: Researchers catalogued some 160 TCR beta chains as cytomegalovirus-associated. Donors were assumed by presence/absence analyses to have roughly uniform sequencing depth.

Donors had nominal health at sampling but likely had unrecorded immune exposures. The PCR had 60 Vbeta and 13 Jbeta primers. TCRdb keeps only in-frame clones here, not all; method: immunoSEQ multiplex PCR. The table has 130,000 or so clones, approximately 80% seen once. Comments on this clone: Its antigen is unidentified.

V dropped 3 bases and J dropped 7; count of bases not matched to a gene: 5. The CDR3 has 13 residues. In germline, CDR1 is GTSNPN, CDR2 SVGIG (reference sequence). The sequencing input was PBMCs. The sequence derives from a man aged 50 to 60 in good health and CMV-seronegative. The V and J genes are TRBV30 and TRBJ2-2, with 7 bases lining up with TRBD1. The CDR3 coding sequence is TGTGCCTGGAGGGAGACAGGGATCGGGGAGCTGTTTTTT. It encodes CAWRETGIGELFF.